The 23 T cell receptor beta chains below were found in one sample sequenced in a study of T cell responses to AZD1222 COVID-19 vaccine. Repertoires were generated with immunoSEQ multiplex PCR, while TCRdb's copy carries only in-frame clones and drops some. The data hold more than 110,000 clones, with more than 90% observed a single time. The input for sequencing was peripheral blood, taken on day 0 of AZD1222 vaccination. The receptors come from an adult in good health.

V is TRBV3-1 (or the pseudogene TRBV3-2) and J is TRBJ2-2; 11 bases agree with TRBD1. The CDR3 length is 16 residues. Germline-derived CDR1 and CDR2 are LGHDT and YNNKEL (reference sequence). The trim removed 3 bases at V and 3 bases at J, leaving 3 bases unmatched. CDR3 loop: CASSQGTGGYTGELFF. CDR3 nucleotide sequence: TGTGCCAGCAGCCAGGGGACAGGGGGATACACCGGGGAGCTGTTTTTT.

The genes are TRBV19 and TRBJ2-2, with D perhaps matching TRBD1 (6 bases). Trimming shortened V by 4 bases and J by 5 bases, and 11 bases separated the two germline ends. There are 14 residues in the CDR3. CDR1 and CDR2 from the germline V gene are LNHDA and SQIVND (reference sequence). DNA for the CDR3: TGTGCCAGTAGTACCGGGACACGGACCGGGGAGCTGTTTTTT. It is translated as CASSTGTRTGELFF.

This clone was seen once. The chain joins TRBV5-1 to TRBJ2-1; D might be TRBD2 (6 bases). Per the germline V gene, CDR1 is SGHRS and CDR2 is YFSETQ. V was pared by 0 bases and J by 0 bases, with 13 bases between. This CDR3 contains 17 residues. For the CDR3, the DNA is TGCGCCAGCAGCTTGGGCGGAGGAGGGGTCTCCTACAATGAGCAGTTCTTC. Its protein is CASSLGGGGVSYNEQFF.

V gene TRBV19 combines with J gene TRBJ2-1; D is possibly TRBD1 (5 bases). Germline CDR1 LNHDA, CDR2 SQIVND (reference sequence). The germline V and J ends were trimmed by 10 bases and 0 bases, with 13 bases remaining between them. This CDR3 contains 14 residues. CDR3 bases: TGTGCCACTCAGGGCTGGAGCTCCTACAATGAGCAGTTCTTC. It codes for CATQGWSSYNEQFF.

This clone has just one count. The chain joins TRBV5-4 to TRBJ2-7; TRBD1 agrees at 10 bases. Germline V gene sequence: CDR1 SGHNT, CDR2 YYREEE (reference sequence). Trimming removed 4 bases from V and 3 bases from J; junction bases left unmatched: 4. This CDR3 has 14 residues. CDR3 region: CASSPGQGLYEQYF. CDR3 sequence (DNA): TGTGCCAGCAGCCCGGGACAGGGGCTCTACGAGCAGTACTTC.

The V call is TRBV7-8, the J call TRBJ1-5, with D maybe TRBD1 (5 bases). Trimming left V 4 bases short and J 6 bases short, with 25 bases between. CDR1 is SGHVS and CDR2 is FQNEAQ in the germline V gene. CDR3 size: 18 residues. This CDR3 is CASSSTGWGLGYRQPQHF. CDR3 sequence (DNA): TGTGCCAGCAGCTCCACGGGGTGGGGGTTGGGCTATCGTCAGCCCCAGCATTTT.

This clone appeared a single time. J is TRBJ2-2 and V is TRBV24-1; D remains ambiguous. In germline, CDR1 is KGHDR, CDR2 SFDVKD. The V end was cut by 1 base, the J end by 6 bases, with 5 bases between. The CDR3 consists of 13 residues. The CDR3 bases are TGTGCCACCAGTGATTTTGGCGCCGGGGAGCTGTTTTTT. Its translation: CATSDFGAGELFF.

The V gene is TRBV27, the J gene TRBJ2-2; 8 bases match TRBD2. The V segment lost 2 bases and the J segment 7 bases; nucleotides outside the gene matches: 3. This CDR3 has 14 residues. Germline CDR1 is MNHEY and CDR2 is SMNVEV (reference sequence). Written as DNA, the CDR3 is TGTGCCAGCAGTTTAGGACGGGAGGGCGGGGAGCTGTTTTTT. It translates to CASSLGREGGELFF.

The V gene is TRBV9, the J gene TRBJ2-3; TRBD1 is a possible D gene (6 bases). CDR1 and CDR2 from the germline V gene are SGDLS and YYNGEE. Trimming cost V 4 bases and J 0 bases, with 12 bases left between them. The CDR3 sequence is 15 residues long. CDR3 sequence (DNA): TGTGCCAGCAGCTATTATGGACAGAGCACAGATACGCAGTATTTT. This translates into CASSYYGQSTDTQYF.

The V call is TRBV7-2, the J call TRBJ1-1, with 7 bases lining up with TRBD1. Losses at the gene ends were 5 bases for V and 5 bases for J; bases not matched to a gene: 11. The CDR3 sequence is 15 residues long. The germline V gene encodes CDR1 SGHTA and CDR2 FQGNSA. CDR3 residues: CASSPWSGGGTEAFF. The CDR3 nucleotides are TGTGCCAGCAGCCCGTGGTCAGGGGGAGGGACTGAAGCTTTCTTT.

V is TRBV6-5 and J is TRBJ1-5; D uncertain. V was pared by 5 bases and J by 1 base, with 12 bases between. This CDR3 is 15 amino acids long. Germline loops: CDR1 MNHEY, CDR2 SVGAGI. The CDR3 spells CASSNLGRSNQPQHF. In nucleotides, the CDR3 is TGTGCCAGCAGTAACCTAGGACGGAGCAATCAGCCCCAGCATTTT.

CDR3: CASSPLGYDGYTF. DNA of the CDR3: TGTGCCAGCAGTCCCCTAGGGTATGATGGCTACACCTTC. The chain carries TRBV12-3 or TRBV12-4 and TRBJ1-2; D not certain. V dropped 5 bases and J dropped 6 bases, with 13 bases sitting between them. This CDR3 is 13 amino acids long.

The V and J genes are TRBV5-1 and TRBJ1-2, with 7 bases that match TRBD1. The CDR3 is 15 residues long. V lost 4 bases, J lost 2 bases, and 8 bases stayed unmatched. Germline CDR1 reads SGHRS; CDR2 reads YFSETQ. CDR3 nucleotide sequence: TGCGCCAGCAGCGCGCAACCGGGACAGAACTATGGCTACACCTTC. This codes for CASSAQPGQNYGYTF. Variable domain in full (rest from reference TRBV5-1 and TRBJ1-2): KAGVTQTPRYLIKTRGQQVTLSCSPISGHRSVSWYQQTPGQGLQFLFEYFSETQRNKGNFPGRFSGRQFSNSRSEMNVSTLELGDSALYLCASSAQPGQNYGYTFGSGTRLTVV.

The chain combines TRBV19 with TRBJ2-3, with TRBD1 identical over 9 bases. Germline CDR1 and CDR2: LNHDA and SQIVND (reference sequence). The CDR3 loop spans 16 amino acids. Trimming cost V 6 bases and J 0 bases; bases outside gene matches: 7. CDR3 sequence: CASRLRTGASTDTQYF. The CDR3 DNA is TGTGCCAGTAGGCTTCGGACAGGGGCCAGCACAGATACGCAGTATTTT.

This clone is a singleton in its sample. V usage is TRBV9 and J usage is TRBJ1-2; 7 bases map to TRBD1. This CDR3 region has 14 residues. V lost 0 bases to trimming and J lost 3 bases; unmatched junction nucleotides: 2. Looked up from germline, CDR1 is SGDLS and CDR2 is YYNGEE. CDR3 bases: TGTGCCAGCAGCGTAGGTGGGACAGACTATGGCTACACCTTC. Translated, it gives CASSVGGTDYGYTF.

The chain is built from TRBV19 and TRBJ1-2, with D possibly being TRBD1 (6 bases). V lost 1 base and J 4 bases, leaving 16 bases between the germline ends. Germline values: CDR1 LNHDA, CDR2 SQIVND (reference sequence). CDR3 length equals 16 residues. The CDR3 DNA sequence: TGTGCCAGTAGTATAGCGCACAGGGTGGGCCTCTATGGCTACACCTTC. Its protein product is CASSIAHRVGLYGYTF.

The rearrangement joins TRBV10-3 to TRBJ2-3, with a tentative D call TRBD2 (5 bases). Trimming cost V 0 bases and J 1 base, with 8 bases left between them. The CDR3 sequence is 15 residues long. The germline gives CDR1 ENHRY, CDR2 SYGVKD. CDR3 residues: CAISESHSGTDTQYF. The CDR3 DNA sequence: TGTGCCATCAGTGAGTCGCATAGCGGCACAGATACGCAGTATTTT.

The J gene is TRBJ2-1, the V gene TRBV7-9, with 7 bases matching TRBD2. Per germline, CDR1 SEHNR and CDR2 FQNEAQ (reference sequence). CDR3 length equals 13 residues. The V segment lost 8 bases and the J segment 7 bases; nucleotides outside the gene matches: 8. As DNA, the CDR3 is TGTGCCAGCGGGTTTCAAGCGGGGAATGAGCAGTTCTTC. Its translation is CASGFQAGNEQFF.

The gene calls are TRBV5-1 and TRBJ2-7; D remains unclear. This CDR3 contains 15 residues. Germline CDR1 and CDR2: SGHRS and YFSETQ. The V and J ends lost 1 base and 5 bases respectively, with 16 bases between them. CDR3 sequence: CASSLTGAVRDEQYF. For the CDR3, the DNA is TGCGCCAGCAGCTTGACGGGTGCCGTCCGGGACGAGCAGTACTTC.

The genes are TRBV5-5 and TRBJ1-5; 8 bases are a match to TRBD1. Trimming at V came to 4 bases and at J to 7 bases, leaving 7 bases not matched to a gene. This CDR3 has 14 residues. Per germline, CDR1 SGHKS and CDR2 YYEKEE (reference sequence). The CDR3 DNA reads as TGTGCCAGCAGCAACCAGGGGGCCTACCAGCCCCAGCATTTT. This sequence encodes CASSNQGAYQPQHF.

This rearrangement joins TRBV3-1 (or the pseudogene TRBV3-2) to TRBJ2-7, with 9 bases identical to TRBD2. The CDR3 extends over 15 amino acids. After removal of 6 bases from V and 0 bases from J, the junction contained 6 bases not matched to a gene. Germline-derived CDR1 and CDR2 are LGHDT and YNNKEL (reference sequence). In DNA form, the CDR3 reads TGTGCCAGCAGATCTAGCGGGACGAGCTCCTACGAGCAGTACTTC. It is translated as CASRSSGTSSYEQYF.

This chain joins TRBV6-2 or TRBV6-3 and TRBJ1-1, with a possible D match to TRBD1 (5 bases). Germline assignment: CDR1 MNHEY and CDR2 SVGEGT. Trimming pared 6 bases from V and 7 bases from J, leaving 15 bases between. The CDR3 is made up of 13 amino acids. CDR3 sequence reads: CASSWGSLGEAFF. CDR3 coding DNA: TGTGCCAGCAGCTGGGGGTCACTCGGTGAAGCTTTCTTT.

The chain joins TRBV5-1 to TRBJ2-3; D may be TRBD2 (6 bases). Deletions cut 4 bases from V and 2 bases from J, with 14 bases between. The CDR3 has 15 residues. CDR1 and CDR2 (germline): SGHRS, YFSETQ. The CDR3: CASSNGTPHTDTQYF. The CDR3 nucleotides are TGCGCCAGCAGCAACGGGACTCCGCACACAGATACGCAGTATTTT.